Presented here are 14 T cell receptor beta chains from one specimen sequenced in a study of shared clonotypes between healthy human individuals (dated by TCRdb to about 2020). The method was the immunoSEQ multiplex PCR assay. Here the immuneACCESS table is served through TCRdb, limited to in-frame sequences with V and J called. Missing clones are a known gap in these copies; in checked studies unresolved V genes cover under half, and the rest lacks a known reason. The sample data list roughly 500,000 clones, and approximately 81% of these were observed just once. Roughly 12% of the sample comes from the top ten. The source material was PBMCs. Every receptor here comes from a woman aged 35 to 49 in good health. Some clones in this sample may be carry-over from other donors' samples.

The chain links TRBV28 to TRBJ2-7; 9 bases line up with TRBD2. Trimming removed 1 base from V and 7 bases from J; junction bases left unmatched: 8. The CDR3 runs 15 residues. Germline CDR1 is MDHEN and CDR2 is SYDVKM. Here the CDR3 reads CASSLLGTSIPEQYF. The CDR3, as DNA: TGTGCCAGCAGTTTATTGGGGACTAGCATACCGGAGCAGTACTTC.

J is TRBJ2-3 and V is TRBV19; unclear D gene. The CDR3 has 16 residues. V lost 0 bases to trimming and J lost 3 bases, with 13 bases between them. The V gene's germline CDR1 is LNHDA and CDR2 SQIVND (reference sequence). The CDR3 loop reads CASSIDIWGRTDTQYF. The CDR3 DNA follows: TGTGCCAGTAGTATAGATATCTGGGGAAGAACAGATACGCAGTATTTT.

The chain is built from TRBV28 and TRBJ2-2, with 12 bases matching TRBD2. This CDR3 spans 17 amino acids. V trimming: 4 bases; J trimming: 2 bases; junction bases outside the gene matches: 5. Looked up from germline, CDR1 is MDHEN and CDR2 is SYDVKM. The CDR3, as DNA: TGTGCCAGCAGTTCCCTGACTAGCGGGGGAAACACCGGGGAGCTGTTTTTT. Its translation: CASSSLTSGGNTGELFF.

The CDR3 nucleotides are TGCGCCAGCAGCCAGCTAAGCGGGACAGCGAACACTGAAGCTTTCTTT. As protein: CASSQLSGTANTEAFF. This chain uses TRBV4-1 with TRBJ1-1; 7 nucleotides match TRBD1. The CDR3 is made up of 16 amino acids. V trimming: 3 bases; J trimming: 1 base; junction bases outside the gene matches: 8. Germline assignment: CDR1 MGHRA and CDR2 YSYEKL.

Of note for this clone: One base separates it from a far larger clone, so it is likely a read error. Additional DNA sequences in this sample encode the identical CDR3. The chain joins TRBV7-7 to TRBJ2-5, with a weak D call TRBD1 (6 bases). The CDR3 runs 14 residues. Germline V CDR1 and CDR2: SSHAT, FNYEAQ (reference sequence). The CDR3 sequence: CASSPGQTKETQYF. The CDR3 coding sequence is TGCGCTAGCAGCCCCGGACAGACAAAAGAGACCCAGTACTTC.

CDR3 nucleotide sequence: TGTGCCAGCAGCTTAGCGGGACTAGCGGGAGGGGGACATGAGCAGTTCTTC. Residues: CASSLAGLAGGGHEQFF. The chain employs TRBV11-2 and TRBJ2-1; 16 bases match TRBD2. Germline lookup yields CDR1 SGHAT and CDR2 FQNNGV. The CDR3 is made up of 17 amino acids. The junction had 5 bases not matched to a gene; V was cut back by 1 base and J by 8 bases. The whole variable domain, filled in from reference TRBV11-2 and TRBJ2-1, reads EAGVAQSPRYKIIEKRQSVAFWCNPISGHATLYWYQQILGQGPKLLIQFQNNGVVDDSQLPKDRFSAERLKGVDSTLKIQPAKLEDSAVYLCASSLAGLAGGGHEQFFGPGTRLTVL.

This rearrangement joins TRBV7-2 to TRBJ2-7; maybe TRBD1 (5 bases). Germline lookup yields CDR1 SGHTA and CDR2 FQGNSA. Trimming pared 3 bases from V and 2 bases from J, leaving 17 bases between. The CDR3 is 16 residues long. CDR3 in amino acids: CASSFPQQGMTYEQYF. The CDR3 DNA reads TGTGCCAGCAGCTTCCCGCAGCAGGGAATGACCTACGAGCAGTACTTC.

This clone was recorded a few times. This is likely an artifact of a read error, given a far larger clone one base away. In the same sample, other DNA sequences code for this CDR3. Here the CDR3 DNA reads TGTGCCTGGAGTAGAGGGGGAGGTTTCGGAGAGGGTAAACTGTTTTTT. This gives the protein CAWSRGGGFGEGKLFF. This sequence joins TRBV30 and TRBJ1-4; tentative D call: TRBD1 (6 bases). This CDR3 region has 16 residues. Per the germline V gene, CDR1 is GTSNPN and CDR2 is SVGIG (reference sequence). Trimming stripped 2 bases from V and 11 bases from J, with 24 bases between.

As regards this clone: A much larger clone is a single base away; this may be a read error. V is TRBV9 and J is TRBJ2-1; 10 positions match TRBD2. CDR3 length: 14 residues. CDR1 and CDR2 from the germline V gene are SGDLS and YYNGEE. V shed 5 bases and J 7 bases; nucleotides not matched to a gene: 6. DNA for the CDR3: TGTGCCAGCAGTAAATGGACTAGCGGTAATGAGCAGTTCTTC. This encodes CASSKWTSGNEQFF.

CDR3 nucleotides: TGTGCCAGCAGTTTTGACAGGGGGCGGCGTGGCTACACCTTC. This sequence encodes CASSFDRGRRGYTF. V is TRBV27 and J is TRBJ1-2; 10 bases are shared with TRBD1. The CDR3 extends over 14 amino acids. Per germline, CDR1 MNHEY and CDR2 SMNVEV (reference sequence). V shed 3 bases and J 7 bases; nucleotides not matched to a gene: 5.

As for this clone: The sample holds other DNA sequences that translate to the same CDR3. This chain links TRBV30 with TRBJ2-1; TRBD2 matches 14 bases. With 4 bases clipped from V and 8 bases from J, the junction kept 1 base outside the gene matches. In germline, CDR1 is GTSNPN, CDR2 SVGIG (reference sequence). CDR3 length: 13 residues. CDR3 in amino acids: CAWTGLAGDEQFF. CDR3 coding DNA: TGTGCCTGGACGGGACTAGCGGGAGATGAGCAGTTCTTC.

About this clone: A far larger clone differs by one base, so this is likely a read error. The chain links TRBV5-6 to TRBJ1-1; tentatively, D is TRBD1 (5 bases). The CDR3 loop spans 15 amino acids. Trimming cost V 2 bases and J 5 bases, with 16 bases left between them. Germline values: CDR1 SGHDT, CDR2 YYEEEE. The CDR3: CASSLLQVAGTEAFF. The DNA for the CDR3 is TGTGCCAGCAGCTTATTACAGGTGGCTGGGACTGAAGCTTTCTTT.

V usage is TRBV5-6 and J usage is TRBJ2-1; D is unclear. Per the germline V gene, CDR1 is SGHDT and CDR2 is YYEEEE. Deletions cut 1 base from V and 0 bases from J, with 11 bases between. CDR3 length: 16 amino acids. CDR3 DNA sequence: TGTGCCAGCAGCTTGACGGTTCTAAGCTCCTACAATGAGCAGTTCTTC. Encoded protein: CASSLTVLSSYNEQFF.

For this clone: This may be a read error, as it is one base from a much larger clone. The rearrangement uses TRBV19 and TRBJ2-2; possibly TRBD2 for D (6 bases). The CDR3 length is 14 residues. V dropped 9 bases and J dropped 4 bases, with 15 bases sitting between them. Germline values: CDR1 LNHDA, CDR2 SQIVND (reference sequence). The CDR3 DNA follows: TGTGCCAGCGGGAGACAGATGAGCACCGGGGAGCTGTTTTTT. It codes for CASGRQMSTGELFF.